This T cell receptor (beta chain) was recovered during a study of cytomegalovirus exposure and HLA in healthy donors. In the study overall: In an earlier analysis, 95 million to 130 million unique TCR beta sequences were found from some 180 million T cells. General study results and limits: Analysis was performed later, and it showed HLA-associated TCR beta chains to be more clonally expanded than equally common others.

Germline V gives CDR1 SGHNT, CDR2 YYREEE (reference sequence). V dropped 1 base and J dropped 7 bases, with 14 bases sitting between them. The CDR3 length is 14 residues. This clone appeared once. Its antigen is not known. The PCR ran on 60 Vbeta and 13 Jbeta primers. The protocol was immunoSEQ multiplex PCR, while the TCRdb copy is restricted to in-frame clones and leaves out a portion. The sample holds tens of thousands of clones, roughly two thirds seen once. This receptor was taken from a woman aged 50 to 65 in good health and CMV-seropositive. The J gene is TRBJ1-2, the V gene TRBV5-4; no firm D call. The material sequenced was PBMCs. Written as DNA, the CDR3 is TGTGCCAGCAGCTTGCCCCCGGGTGGAGTTGGCTACACCTTC. Its protein is CASSLPPGGVGYTF.